This T cell receptor beta chain was sequenced for a study of blood T cell repertoires in COVID-19. Study overall: Sources were T cells, B-cell-depleted T cells, or PBMCs; the material itself was cDNA or gDNA.

Germline assignment: CDR1 WSHSY and CDR2 SAAADI. The V end was cut by 6 bases, the J end by 7 bases, with 16 bases between. This CDR3 region has 15 residues. Clones were sequenced by immunoSEQ multiplex PCR, and TCRdb holds only the in-frame ones, with some missing. The sample consists of roughly 120,000 clones, about 92% of them appearing once. The sequenced sample consisted of peripheral blood. The chain combines TRBV10-2 with TRBJ1-6; D unclear. The sequence came from a man in his fifties or sixties with COVID-19, enrolled during active disease. The CDR3 DNA is TGCGCCAGCAGCCGAGAAGCGCCCGAGAATTCACCCCTCCACTTT. Its protein is CASSREAPENSPLHF.